This T cell receptor beta chain was profiled in a study of beta chain features in type 1 diabetes. Since all of the isolated RNA was reverse transcribed, expressed TCRB transcripts were what got sequenced. Method: immunoSEQ multiplex PCR; TCRdb's copy keeps in-frame clones and lacks some. Among under 950,000 clones listed, roughly a sixth were seen once. Sequences were obtained from naive CD4+ T cells from blood. The sequence derives from a woman under 30 in good health.

The CDR3 DNA is TGTGCCAGTAGTATAGTCTCGAGGAATGAGCAGTTCTTC. This encodes CASSIVSRNEQFF. The chain recombines TRBV19 with TRBJ2-1; D not certain. Germline values: CDR1 LNHDA, CDR2 SQIVND (reference sequence). The CDR3 contains 13 residues. The germline V and J ends were trimmed by 1 base and 7 bases, with 8 bases remaining between them.